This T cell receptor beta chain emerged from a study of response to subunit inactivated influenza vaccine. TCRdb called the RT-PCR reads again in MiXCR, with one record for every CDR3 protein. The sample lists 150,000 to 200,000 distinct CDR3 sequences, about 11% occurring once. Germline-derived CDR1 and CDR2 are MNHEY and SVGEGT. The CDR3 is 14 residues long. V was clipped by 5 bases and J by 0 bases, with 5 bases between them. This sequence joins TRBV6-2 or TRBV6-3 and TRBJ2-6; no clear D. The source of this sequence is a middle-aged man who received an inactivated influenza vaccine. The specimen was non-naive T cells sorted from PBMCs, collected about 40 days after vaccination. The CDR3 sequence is CASSVSSGANVLTF. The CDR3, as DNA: TGTGCCAGCAGTGTCTCCTCTGGGGCCAACGTCCTGACTTTC.